Presented here are 23 T cell receptor beta chains from one specimen sequenced in a study of blood T cells in healthy people across ages. A second 7 to 11 cycle PCR used barcoded and J-beta primers. TCRdb reprocessed the 5' RACE reads via MiXCR and lists one record per CDR3 protein. The sample consists of some 1.5 million distinct CDR3 sequences, over 25% of them appearing once. Sequenced sample: blood. The source is a young woman in good health.

The genes are TRBV7-9 and TRBJ1-1; no clear D gene. The CDR3 spans 14 residues. Germline lookup yields CDR1 SEHNR and CDR2 FQNEAQ (reference sequence). V was shortened by 2 bases and J by 1 base, with 8 bases between the two germline ends. CDR3 bases: TGTGCCAGCAGCTTAATGGGGAGGAACACTGAAGCTTTCTTT. It encodes CASSLMGRNTEAFF.

V and J are TRBV20-1 and TRBJ2-1; possibly TRBD1 for D (5 bases). With 2 bases removed from V and 2 bases from J, the gap between germline ends came to 16 bases. Germline values: CDR1 DFQATT, CDR2 SNEGSKA (reference sequence). This CDR3 has 16 residues. In DNA form, the CDR3 reads TGCAGTGCTAGAAGTCTTGGGGCAGCTACCTACAATGAGCAGTTCTTC. This encodes CSARSLGAATYNEQFF.

This clonotype turned up a few times. The V gene is TRBV2, the J gene TRBJ1-1; possible D gene TRBD1, 6 bases. V was clipped by 7 bases and J by 0 bases, with 12 bases between them. CDR1 and CDR2 from the germline V gene are SNHLY and FYNNEI. This CDR3 is 14 amino acids long. The DNA for the CDR3 is TGTGCCAGCACCGAACAGGGCATGAACACTGAAGCTTTCTTT. This sequence encodes CASTEQGMNTEAFF.

On this clonotype: The junction departs from germline at one end; a sequencing error may be responsible. This rearrangement joins TRBV25-1 to TRBJ1-2; the D gene is possibly TRBD1 (5 bases). Germline CDR1 is MGHDK and CDR2 is SYGVNS. The CDR3 extends over 13 amino acids. The CDR3 region is CAGSAGGTRGYTF. CDR3 nucleotide sequence: TGTGCCGGCAGTGCCGGGGGAACAAGGGGCTACACCTTC.

This clonotype showed up many times. The genes are TRBV12-3 or TRBV12-4 and TRBJ2-5; D is uncertain. CDR3 length equals 14 residues. V gave up 0 bases and J gave up 5 bases, with 10 bases separating them. The CDR3 bases are TGTGCCAGCAGTTTAGCGCCAGCTTCTGAGACCCAGTACTTC. Amino acid sequence: CASSLAPASETQYF.

Many counts were recorded for this clonotype. J is TRBJ2-5 and V is TRBV5-1; TRBD1 aligns across 7 bases. Germline V lookup: CDR1 SGHRS, CDR2 YFSETQ. J gave up 6 bases and V 2 bases, and 7 bases lay outside the gene matches. CDR3 size: 14 residues. The DNA for the CDR3 is TGCGCCAGCAGCTTCGGGTCAGGGGGAAAGACCCAGTACTTC. Translating it yields CASSFGSGGKTQYF.

In this sample, this clonotype turned up a few times. This could be a read error, since a much larger clone is one nucleotide away. The gene calls are TRBV15 and TRBJ2-1, with D possibly being TRBD2 (6 bases). The CDR3 is 17 amino acids. Per germline, CDR1 LNHNV and CDR2 YYDKDF (reference sequence). DNA for the CDR3: TGTACCACCAGCAGAGATCCAGTGGCTAGCCGCGGGGATGAGCAGTTCTTC. Translated: CTTSRDPVASRGDEQFF.

The chain combines TRBV5-1 with TRBJ2-2, with D perhaps matching TRBD2 (5 bases). V was cut by 0 bases and J by 4 bases, with 7 bases left in between. Per germline, CDR1 SGHRS and CDR2 YFSETQ. There are 14 residues in the CDR3. The CDR3 loop reads CASSLDEGTGELFF. As DNA, the CDR3 is TGCGCCAGCAGCTTGGACGAGGGCACCGGGGAGCTGTTTTTT.

The chain recombines TRBV5-5 with TRBJ2-5; D is unclear. Between the trimmed V and J ends, which lost 2 bases and 4 bases, there was a span of 15 bases. The CDR3 extends over 15 amino acids. Germline CDR1 is SGHKS and CDR2 is YYEKEE (reference sequence). The CDR3 loop reads CASSLGPTQTETQYF. The DNA of the CDR3 is TGTGCCAGCAGCTTAGGCCCGACACAGACAGAGACCCAGTACTTC.

The V call is TRBV7-2, the J call TRBJ2-3; D call uncertain. The germline CDR1 and CDR2 sequences are SGHTA and FQGNSA. The CDR3 length is 13 residues. V was shortened by 8 bases and J by 4 bases, with 13 bases between the two germline ends. Here the CDR3 DNA reads TGTGCCAGCGAGAGACCGGGTGCAGATACGCAGTATTTT. Protein sequence: CASERPGADTQYF.

Only a few counts were recorded for this clonotype. The rearrangement links TRBV14 to TRBJ1-2; 8 bases are a match to TRBD1. Per the germline V gene, CDR1 is SGHDN and CDR2 is FVKESK. J was trimmed by 8 bases and V by 3 bases; bases with no gene match: 14. This CDR3 spans 16 amino acids. This chain's CDR3 is CASSQTTRGRRSGYTF. CDR3 coding DNA: TGTGCCAGCAGCCAGACAACCAGGGGGCGACGATCCGGCTACACCTTC.

Comments on this clonotype: A read error may produce the germline difference seen at one junction end. The V and J genes are TRBV18 and TRBJ2-3; no reliable D call. This CDR3 spans 14 amino acids. CDR1 KGHSH and CDR2 LQKENI come from the germline V gene. The CDR3 nucleotides read TGTGCCAGCCCACCAAGTAAGGGCCCAGATACGCAGTATTTT. Its translation: CASPPSKGPDTQYF.

This clonotype was picked up a small number of times. The J gene is TRBJ2-1, the V gene TRBV5-1; D gene unclear. The CDR3 has 16 residues. In germline, CDR1 is SGHRS, CDR2 YFSETQ. Trimming took 0 bases from V and 0 from J, leaving 10 bases between them. CDR3 residues: CASSLVGWSSYNEQFF. CDR3 DNA: TGCGCCAGCAGCTTGGTTGGGTGGAGCTCCTACAATGAGCAGTTCTTC.

This clonotype has ten or more counts. This chain joins TRBV18 and TRBJ2-4; no clear D gene. V shed 0 bases and J shed 8 bases, with 8 bases lying between them. The CDR3 covers 13 residues. CDR1 and CDR2 from the germline V gene are KGHSH and LQKENI. Written as DNA, the CDR3 is TGTGCCAGCTCACCACCGTCGGAAGACATTCAGTACTTC. Protein product: CASSPPSEDIQYF.

This clonotype was seen a handful of times. This sequence joins TRBV7-2 and TRBJ2-7; 9 positions agree with TRBD2. The V gene end was trimmed by 5 bases and the J gene end by 6 bases; junction bases not matched to a gene: 14. Germline CDR1 SGHTA, CDR2 FQGNSA. The CDR3 totals 16 residues. CDR3 bases: TGTGCCAGCAGCCGCCGAATAGCGGGAGAGGGGGCCGAGCAGTACTTC. Amino acids: CASSRRIAGEGAEQYF. Full variable domain (remainder filled in from reference TRBV7-2 and TRBJ2-7): GAGVSQSPSNKVTEKGKDVELRCDPISGHTALYWYRQSLGQGLEFLIYFQGNSAPDKSGLPSDRFSAERTGGSVSTLTIQRTQQEDSAVYLCASSRRIAGEGAEQYFGPGTRLTVT.

The chain is built from TRBV5-6 and TRBJ2-6; D might be TRBD1 (6 bases). Trimming took 0 bases from V and 0 from J, leaving 13 bases between them. The germline gives CDR1 SGHDT, CDR2 YYEEEE. CDR3 length equals 18 residues. The CDR3 here is CASSLALRTVSGANVLTF. In DNA, the CDR3 is TGTGCCAGCAGCTTGGCCCTAAGGACAGTCTCTGGGGCCAACGTCCTGACTTTC.

The chain is built from TRBV2 and TRBJ1-5; D ambiguous. V shed 1 base and J shed 4 bases, with 8 bases lying between them. CDR1 SNHLY and CDR2 FYNNEI come from the germline V gene. The CDR3 sequence is 14 residues long. DNA of the CDR3: TGTGCCAGCAGTGAAGGTCGGAATAATCAGCCCCAGCATTTT. This gives the protein CASSEGRNNQPQHF.

This clonotype was recorded at least ten times. The rearrangement uses TRBV10-3 and TRBJ2-1; 13 bases line up with TRBD2. CDR3 length: 13 amino acids. CDR1 ENHRY and CDR2 SYGVKD come from the germline V gene. With V trimmed by 9 bases and J by 5 bases, 1 base remained unmatched. The CDR3 nucleotides read TGTGCCATAGGGACTAGCGGGGACAATGAGCAGTTCTTC. The encoded protein is CAIGTSGDNEQFF.

The sample holds a few counts of this clonotype. This sequence joins TRBV5-5 and TRBJ2-2; D unclear. V dropped 2 bases and J dropped 6 bases, with 11 bases sitting between them. This CDR3 comprises 14 residues. The germline CDR1 and CDR2 sequences are SGHKS and YYEKEE (reference sequence). The CDR3 sequence: CASSFFLGSGELFF. CDR3 bases: TGTGCCAGCAGCTTTTTCCTGGGTTCCGGGGAGCTGTTTTTT.

The chain couples TRBV7-3 to TRBJ2-1, with D perhaps TRBD2 (5 bases). Looked up from germline, CDR1 is SGHTA and CDR2 is FQGTGA. There are 14 residues in the CDR3. V gave up 5 bases and J gave up 8 bases, with 16 bases separating them. The CDR3: CASSPLGVGDEQFF. CDR3 bases: TGTGCCAGCAGCCCCCTCGGGGTGGGCGATGAGCAGTTCTTC.

The genes are TRBV7-9 and TRBJ2-3, with TRBD2 matching 7 bases. The V and J ends lost 0 bases and 2 bases, in that order; junction bases with no gene match: 5. The germline V gene has CDR1 SEHNR and CDR2 FQNEAQ (reference sequence). The CDR3 covers 16 residues. The CDR3 is CASSLARDYITDTQYF. The CDR3 nucleotides read TGTGCCAGCAGCTTAGCAAGGGACTACATCACAGATACGCAGTATTTT.

The chain combines TRBV28 with TRBJ2-3, with 7 bases fitting TRBD1. There are 15 residues in the CDR3. V lost 3 bases to trimming and J lost 6 bases; unmatched junction nucleotides: 9. Germline loops: CDR1 MDHEN, CDR2 SYDVKM. This CDR3 reads CASSFRGTARDTQYF. In nucleotides, the CDR3 is TGTGCCAGCAGTTTTAGGGGGACAGCGAGGGATACGCAGTATTTT.

The chain employs TRBV5-1 and TRBJ2-1; 13 nucleotides line up with TRBD2. CDR3 length: 15 residues. Germline V gene lookup returns CDR1 SGHRS and CDR2 YFSETQ. J gave up 9 bases and V 7 bases, and 10 bases lay outside the gene matches. CDR3 sequence (DNA): TGCGCCAGCGGCTCGGGACTAGCGGGATTCGGTGAGCAGTTCTTC. This codes for CASGSGLAGFGEQFF.